Reported below is one T cell receptor beta chain. Its antigen is currently not known. Qualities for individual bases were not recorded, and no much larger clone is one base off. This sample was taken from a study of blood T cell repertoires in COVID-19 (dated by TCRdb to 2018 to 2021). A note on the overall study: Samples covering the acute and convalescent phases of COVID-19 were provided by collaborators in the United States, Italy and Spain. The prospective study material was composed of cDNA or gDNA derived from T cells, B-cell-depleted T cells, or PBMCs. The dataset comprised deeply sampled blood TCRbeta repertoires from subjects exposed to, actively infected with, or recovered from COVID-19. The repertoires were released in a freely available public database intended as a resource for research on the immune response to SARS-CoV-2. Samples were obtained from the ongoing ImmuneRACE study (first 160 participants) and from 1,200 or so subjects provided by 6 global collaborators. Nearly every sample came with metadata listing a de-identified subject ID, COVID-19 status, age in years and sex. Where available, HLA class I and class II types were obtained from metadata supplied by the sample provider rather than from assay-based typing. The paper as a whole reports these results and caveats: Clinical and demographic metadata were provided uncurated, with the amount varying by source and participant.

Whole blood was collected in K2EDTA tubes by collaborating institutions according to the institutions' own protocols. For TCRbeta analysis, collaborators shipped samples as frozen whole blood, isolated PBMCs, or DNA extracted from either of those sample types. The immunoSEQ Assay, a bias-controlled multiplex PCR, was used to amplify TCRbeta CDR3 regions from genomic DNA. The authors' pipeline ran thus. The number of nucleated cells in each sample was estimated from the amplification of reference gene primers within the assay. Sequence reads were collapsed and filtered to measure the absolute abundance of every unique TCRbeta CDR3 rearrangement. For each sample, productive Simpson clonality was calculated by taking the square root of Simpson's diversity index across productive rearrangements. This immuneACCESS table, as held by TCRdb, lists in-frame sequences with V and J called but not all clones. Of the missing ones, under half trace to an unresolved V gene in checked studies; the others have no known cause. V, J and clone size were drawn from that table, and D and trimming were deduced from the DNA. Across this sample there are fewer than 250,000 clones, with around nine tenths seen only once. The ten top clones hold around 2.7% of the sample.

Via the germline V gene (reference sequence), CDR1 is LGHDT and CDR2 YNNKEL. V is pruned by 1 base and J by 6 bases, leaving 9 bases of the junction without a gene match. The CDR3, cysteine through phenylalanine, is 17 amino acids long. Only the CDR3 region is kept as DNA, spanning 51 bases read in frame from base 1. This TCR was recovered from a man in his sixties with acute or convalescent COVID-19. The specimen was peripheral blood. The rearranged segments are TRBV3-1 (or the pseudogene TRBV3-2) and TRBJ2-5; TRBD1 lines up with 12 middle nucleotides. The CDR3 in this case is CASSQARPGQGAKTQYF. The bases are TGTGCCAGCAGCCAAGCCCGGCCGGGACAGGGGGCGAAGACCCAGTACTTC.